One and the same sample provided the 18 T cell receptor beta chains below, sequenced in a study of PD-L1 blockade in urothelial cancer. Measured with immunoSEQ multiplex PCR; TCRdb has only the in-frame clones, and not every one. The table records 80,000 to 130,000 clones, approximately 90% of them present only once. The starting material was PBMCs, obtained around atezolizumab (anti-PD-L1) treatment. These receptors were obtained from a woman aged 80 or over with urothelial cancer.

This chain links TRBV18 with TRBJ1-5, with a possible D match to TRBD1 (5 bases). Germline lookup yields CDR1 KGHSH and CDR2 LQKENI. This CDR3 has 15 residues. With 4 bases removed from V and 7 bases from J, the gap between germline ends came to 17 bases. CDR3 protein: CASSRWEGLGQPQHF. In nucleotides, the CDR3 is TGTGCCAGCTCACGCTGGGAGGGACTTGGACAGCCCCAGCATTTT.

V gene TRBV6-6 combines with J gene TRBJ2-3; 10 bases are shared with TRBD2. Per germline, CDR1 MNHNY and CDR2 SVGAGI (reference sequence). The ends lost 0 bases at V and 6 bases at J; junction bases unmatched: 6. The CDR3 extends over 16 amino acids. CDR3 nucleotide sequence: TGTGCCAGCAGTTACTCGAGTCTAGCGGGAGCGGATACGCAGTATTTT. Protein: CASSYSSLAGADTQYF.

The CDR3 spells CASSPSEGLAEETQYF. In DNA form, the CDR3 reads TGTGCCAGCTCACCATCCGAAGGACTAGCGGAAGAGACCCAGTACTTC. The chain combines TRBV18 with TRBJ2-5, with 10 bases matching TRBD2. CDR1 is KGHSH and CDR2 is LQKENI in the germline V gene. V was pared by 2 bases and J by 3 bases, with 6 bases of the junction left unmatched. The CDR3 is 16 amino acids.

CDR3 coding DNA: TGTGCCAGCAGTTCCTCCCCAGGGAACACTGAAGCTTTCTTT. This encodes CASSSSPGNTEAFF. V gene TRBV27 combines with J gene TRBJ1-1; D remains ambiguous. Trimming left V 4 bases short and J 1 base short, with 10 bases between. This CDR3 is 14 amino acids long. The germline gives CDR1 MNHEY, CDR2 SMNVEV (reference sequence).

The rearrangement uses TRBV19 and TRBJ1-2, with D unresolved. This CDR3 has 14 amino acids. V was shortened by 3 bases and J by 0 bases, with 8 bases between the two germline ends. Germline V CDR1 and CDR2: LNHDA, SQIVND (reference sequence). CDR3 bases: TGTGCCAGTAGTATGTTGGAGACTAACTATGGCTACACCTTC. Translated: CASSMLETNYGYTF.

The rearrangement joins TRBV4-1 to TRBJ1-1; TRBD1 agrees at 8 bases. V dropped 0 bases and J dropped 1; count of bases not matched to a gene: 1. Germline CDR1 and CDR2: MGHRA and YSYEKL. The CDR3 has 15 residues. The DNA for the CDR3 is TGCGCCAGCAGCCAAGAGGACAGGGCGAACACTGAAGCTTTCTTT. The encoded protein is CASSQEDRANTEAFF.

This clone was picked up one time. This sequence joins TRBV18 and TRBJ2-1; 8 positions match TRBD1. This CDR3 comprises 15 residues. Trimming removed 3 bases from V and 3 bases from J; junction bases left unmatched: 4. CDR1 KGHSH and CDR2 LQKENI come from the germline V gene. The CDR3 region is CASSPRDRIYNEQFF. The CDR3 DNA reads TGTGCCAGCTCACCCCGGGACAGGATCTACAATGAGCAGTTCTTC.

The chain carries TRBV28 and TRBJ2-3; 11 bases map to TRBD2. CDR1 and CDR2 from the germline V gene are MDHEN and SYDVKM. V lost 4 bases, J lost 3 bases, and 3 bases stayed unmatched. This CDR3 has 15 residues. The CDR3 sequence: CASSSLAGATDTQYF. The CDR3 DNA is TGTGCCAGCAGTTCACTAGCGGGAGCTACAGATACGCAGTATTTT.

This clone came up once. The CDR3 DNA reads as TGTGCCAGCAGCCAAGATCGGAGTTGGAATGAGCAGTTCTTC. It encodes CASSQDRSWNEQFF. The chain couples TRBV4-2 to TRBJ2-1; D uncertain. This CDR3 is built from 14 residues. Germline V gives CDR1 LGHNA, CDR2 YNFKEQ. Trimming took off 0 bases at V and 7 bases at J, with 10 bases between the two ends.

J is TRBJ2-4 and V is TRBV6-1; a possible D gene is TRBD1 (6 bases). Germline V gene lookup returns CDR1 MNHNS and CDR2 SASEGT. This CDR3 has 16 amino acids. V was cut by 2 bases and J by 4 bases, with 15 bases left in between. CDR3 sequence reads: CASSETPDRFKNIQYF. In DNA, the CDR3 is TGTGCCAGCAGTGAAACCCCGGACAGATTTAAAAACATTCAGTACTTC.

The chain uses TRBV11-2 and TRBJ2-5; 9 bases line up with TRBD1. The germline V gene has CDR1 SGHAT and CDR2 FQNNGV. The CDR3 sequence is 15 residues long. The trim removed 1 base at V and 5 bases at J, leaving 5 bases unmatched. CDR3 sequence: CASSLAGQGWETQYF. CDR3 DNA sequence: TGTGCCAGCAGCTTAGCGGGACAGGGTTGGGAGACCCAGTACTTC.

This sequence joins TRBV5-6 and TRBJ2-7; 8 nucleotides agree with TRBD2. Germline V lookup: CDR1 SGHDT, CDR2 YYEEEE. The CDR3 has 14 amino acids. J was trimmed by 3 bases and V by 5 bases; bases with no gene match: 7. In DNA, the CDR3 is TGTGCCAGCAGACCCCGAAGCGGGAGCTACGAGCAGTACTTC. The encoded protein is CASRPRSGSYEQYF.

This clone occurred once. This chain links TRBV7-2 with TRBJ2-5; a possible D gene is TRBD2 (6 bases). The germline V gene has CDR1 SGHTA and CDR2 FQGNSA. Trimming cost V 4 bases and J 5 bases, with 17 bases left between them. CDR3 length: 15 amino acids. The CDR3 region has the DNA TGTGCCAGCAGCTCCCAAGCGGGCCTGGGGGAGACCCAGTACTTC. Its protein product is CASSSQAGLGETQYF.

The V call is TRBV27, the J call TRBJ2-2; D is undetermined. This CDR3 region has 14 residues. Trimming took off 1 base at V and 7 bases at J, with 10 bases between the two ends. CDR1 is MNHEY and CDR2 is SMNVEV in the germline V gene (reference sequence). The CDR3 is CASSLFYGGGELFF. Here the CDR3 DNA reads TGTGCCAGCAGTTTATTTTACGGTGGCGGGGAGCTGTTTTTT.

The CDR3 nucleotides read TGTGCCAGCAGCCAAGGACGGGGGACTATCTACAATGAGCAGTTCTTC. Translation gives CASSQGRGTIYNEQFF. V gene TRBV14 combines with J gene TRBJ2-1, with 7 bases fitting TRBD2. Per the germline V gene, CDR1 is SGHDN and CDR2 is FVKESK. J gave up 3 bases and V 1 base, and 6 bases lay outside the gene matches. CDR3 length equals 16 residues.

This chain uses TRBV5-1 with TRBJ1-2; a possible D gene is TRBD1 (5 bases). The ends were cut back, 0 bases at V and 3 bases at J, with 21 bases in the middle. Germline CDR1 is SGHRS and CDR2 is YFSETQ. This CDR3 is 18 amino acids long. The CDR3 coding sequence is TGCGCCAGCAGCTTGGCCGGGGGGACCCTAAGTGGTGACTATGGCTACACCTTC. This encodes CASSLAGGTLSGDYGYTF.

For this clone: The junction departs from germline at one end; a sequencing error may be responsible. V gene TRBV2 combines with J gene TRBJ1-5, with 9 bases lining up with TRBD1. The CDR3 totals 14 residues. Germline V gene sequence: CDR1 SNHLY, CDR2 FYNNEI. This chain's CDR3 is CASKVTGGNQPQHF. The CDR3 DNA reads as TGTGCCAGCAAGGTCACAGGGGGCAACCAGCCCCAGCATTTT.

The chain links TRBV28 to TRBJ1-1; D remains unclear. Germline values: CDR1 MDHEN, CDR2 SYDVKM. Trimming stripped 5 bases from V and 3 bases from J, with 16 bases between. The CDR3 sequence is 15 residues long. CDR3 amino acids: CASSPLGGGYTEAFF. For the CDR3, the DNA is TGTGCCAGCAGTCCATTGGGAGGAGGGTACACTGAAGCTTTCTTT. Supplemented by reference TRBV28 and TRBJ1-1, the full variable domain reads DVKVTQSSRYLVKRTGEKVFLECVQDMDHENMFWYRQDPGLGLRLIYFSYDVKMKEKGDIPEGYSVSREKKERFSLILESASTNQTSMYLCASSPLGGGYTEAFFGQGTRLTVV.